The clone carrying this T cell receptor (beta chain) was detected many times. The sample comes from a study of molecular identifiers for immune sequencing clone quantification. Germline V lookup: CDR1 MNHEY, CDR2 SVGAGI. The CDR3 contains 15 residues. The junction had 5 bases not matched to a gene; V was cut back by 6 bases and J by 4 bases. TCRdb passed the PCR reads through MiXCR, listing each CDR3 protein once. The sample records approximately 630,000 distinct CDR3 sequences, 25% being singletons. Sequences were obtained from naive CD8+ T cells from blood, with Jurkat cell RNA spiked in. The subset: FACS-sorted CD8+CD4-CCR7+CD45RA+ naive T cells. The receptor's source is a human donor in good health. Some libraries in this study had Jurkat cell RNA spiked in. The chain links TRBV6-5 to TRBJ2-1, with 11 bases identical to TRBD2. The CDR3 region has the DNA TGTGCCAGCAGCGGAGGACTAGCGGGTTACAATGAGCAGTTCTTC. Amino acid sequence: CASSGGLAGYNEQFF.